The following is a T cell receptor (beta chain) sequence with its context. This specimen belongs to a study of control samples from healthy donors and cancer patients. The assay was immunoSEQ multiplex PCR, and TCRdb's table has in-frame clones only and misses some. Of 150,000 to 200,000 clones listed, around 90% are singletons. J gave up 5 bases and V 4 bases, and 8 bases lay outside the gene matches. This CDR3 is 15 amino acids long. Germline loops: CDR1 MNHEY, CDR2 SMNVEV (reference sequence). The sequence was obtained from a man younger than 35 in good health. The source material was blood. The chain joins TRBV27 to TRBJ2-5; TRBD2 matches at 9 bases. CDR3 residues: CASSSTRGGRETQYF. The CDR3 nucleotides are TGTGCCAGCAGTTCTACGCGGGGGGGCCGGGAGACCCAGTACTTC.